Here is one TCR beta chain with its context. Trimming removed 0 bases from V and 0 bases from J, with 15 bases in between. Germline V CDR1 and CDR2: DFQATT, SNEGSKA (reference sequence). The CDR3 length is 17 residues. This sample was taken from a study of patients and donors after allogeneic stem cell transplantation. TCRdb processed the RT-PCR reads anew with MiXCR; each CDR3 protein has one entry. The sample lists 900,000 to 1,000,000 distinct CDR3 sequences; roughly 17% were seen once. This clonotype was obtained from a human donor who was either an allogeneic HSCT recipient or a stem cell or donor lymphocyte infusion donor (not recorded which). It is not recorded whose cells these are; they may come from a transplant donor. The chain has TRBV20-1 and TRBJ2-1; tentatively, D is TRBD2 (5 bases). Sequencing input: blood, either unsorted or a sorted T cell fraction (not recorded which). The CDR3 region is CSARDPRRAYSYNEQFF. CDR3 in DNA: TGCAGTGCTAGAGATCCGCGGCGGGCTTACTCCTACAATGAGCAGTTCTTC.